The 28 T cell receptor beta chains given below trace back to one sample, sequenced in a study of cytotoxic CD8 clonotypes in ibrutinib-treated CLL. Some clones are missing from TCRdb's copy, which holds only in-frame ones; the method was immunoSEQ multiplex PCR. In the table there are roughly 24,000 clones, about 81% of which are singletons. Here the sequenced sample was PBMCs, taken before ibrutinib treatment. Every receptor here comes from a human donor with chronic lymphocytic leukemia.

This chain connects TRBV30 to TRBJ2-1; 15 nucleotides match TRBD2. The CDR3 totals 16 residues. V lost 3 bases to trimming and J lost 7 bases; unmatched junction nucleotides: 7. The germline V gene encodes CDR1 GTSNPN and CDR2 SVGIG (reference sequence). CDR3 residues: CAWSLGLAGGRNEQFF. The CDR3 coding sequence is TGTGCCTGGAGCCTCGGACTAGCGGGAGGGAGAAATGAGCAGTTCTTC.

V usage is TRBV5-5 and J usage is TRBJ2-7; 11 positions agree with TRBD2. Germline loops: CDR1 SGHKS, CDR2 YYEKEE (reference sequence). After removal of 4 bases from V and 2 bases from J, the junction contained 5 bases not matched to a gene. The CDR3 is made up of 15 amino acids. The CDR3 region has the DNA TGTGCCAGCAGCGCGGGACTAGCGGACGCCTACGAGCAGTACTTC. Translated, it gives CASSAGLADAYEQYF.

This clone was seen a single time. The chain employs TRBV9 and TRBJ2-7; possibly TRBD1 or TRBD2 for D (5 bases each). CDR3 length equals 14 residues. With 3 bases removed from V and 6 bases from J, the gap between germline ends came to 16 bases. Germline assignment: CDR1 SGDLS and CDR2 YYNGEE. The CDR3 protein is CASSEGERGSEQYF. For the CDR3, the DNA is TGTGCCAGCAGCGAAGGCGAGAGGGGCTCCGAGCAGTACTTC.

This chain joins TRBV29-1 and TRBJ2-1; 9 nucleotides line up with TRBD1. The germline V gene has CDR1 SQVTM and CDR2 ANQGSEA. This CDR3 is 14 amino acids long. V shed 7 bases and J 6 bases; nucleotides not matched to a gene: 10. For the CDR3, the DNA is TGCAGCGCGATACCGGGACAGGGTGGCAATGAGCAGTTCTTC. Amino acids: CSAIPGQGGNEQFF.

This chain joins TRBV19 and TRBJ1-2; TRBD1 aligns across 7 bases. The V gene's germline CDR1 is LNHDA and CDR2 SQIVND (reference sequence). Losses at the gene ends were 5 bases for V and 8 bases for J; bases not matched to a gene: 8. The CDR3 sequence is 13 residues long. The CDR3 sequence: CASSFEGARGYTF. CDR3 bases: TGTGCCAGTAGTTTCGAGGGGGCAAGGGGCTACACCTTC.

The chain recombines TRBV29-1 with TRBJ2-7; the D gene is possibly TRBD2 (8 bases). Per germline, CDR1 SQVTM and CDR2 ANQGSEA. The CDR3 is made up of 17 amino acids. The germline V and J ends were trimmed by 6 bases and 0 bases, with 24 bases remaining between them. CDR3 in amino acids: CSVRGGGNSGNSYEQYF. CDR3 DNA: TGCAGCGTCCGGGGAGGGGGCAATAGCGGGAACTCCTACGAGCAGTACTTC.

The rearrangement links TRBV2 to TRBJ1-1, with 10 bases matching TRBD1. This CDR3 contains 13 residues. The germline V gene has CDR1 SNHLY and CDR2 FYNNEI. V gave up 5 bases and J gave up 12 bases; unmatched junction bases: 9. Here the CDR3 DNA reads TGTGCCAGCAGTTCCCCCGGGACAGGGGCCTCTTTCTTT. Amino acid sequence: CASSSPGTGASFF.

V gene TRBV2 combines with J gene TRBJ1-1; D is perhaps TRBD1 (5 bases). This CDR3 has 13 residues. Between the trimmed V and J ends, which lost 6 bases and 6 bases, there was a span of 14 bases. The germline V gene encodes CDR1 SNHLY and CDR2 FYNNEI. In DNA form, the CDR3 reads TGTGCCAGCAGGTGGGGACGGAGCCCTGAAGCTTTCTTT. This codes for CASRWGRSPEAFF.

This chain uses TRBV6-1 with TRBJ2-5, with 8 nucleotides matching TRBD1. CDR3 length: 15 residues. Trimming at V came to 4 bases and at J to 5 bases, leaving 9 bases not matched to a gene. Germline-derived CDR1 and CDR2 are MNHNS and SASEGT. For the CDR3, the DNA is TGTGCCAGCAGTGCTGACAGGGGTTCTGTCGAGACCCAGTACTTC. Its protein is CASSADRGSVETQYF.

The V gene is TRBV6-5, the J gene TRBJ1-1; D not certain. The CDR3 has 14 amino acids. The germline gives CDR1 MNHEY, CDR2 SVGAGI. V was shortened by 2 bases and J by 0 bases, with 7 bases between the two germline ends. The DNA of the CDR3 is TGTGCCAGCAGTTACGAGGGCCTGAACACTGAAGCTTTCTTT. It translates to CASSYEGLNTEAFF.

The rearrangement joins TRBV18 to TRBJ2-1, with unresolved D. V was cut by 3 bases and J by 9 bases, with 15 bases left in between. Per germline, CDR1 KGHSH and CDR2 LQKENI. The CDR3 has 14 residues. The DNA for the CDR3 is TGTGCCAGCTCACCTGGAACAAACGGCATTGAGCAGTTCTTC. Its protein is CASSPGTNGIEQFF.

The chain carries TRBV11-1 and TRBJ2-1, with 11 nucleotides matching TRBD2. The CDR3 covers 13 residues. J lost 9 bases, V lost 7 bases, and 5 bases had no gene match. Germline assignment: CDR1 SGHAT and CDR2 FQDESV (reference sequence). The CDR3 DNA reads as TGTGCCAGCAATGGGCTAGCGGGAGGTGAGCAGTTCTTC. This gives the protein CASNGLAGGEQFF.

The V gene is TRBV25-1, the J gene TRBJ1-1; D is perhaps TRBD1 (5 bases). Trimming pared 3 bases from V and 5 bases from J, leaving 19 bases between. The CDR3 sequence is 16 residues long. CDR1 and CDR2 from the germline V gene are MGHDK and SYGVNS. CDR3 in amino acids: CASSDTNMGGGTEAFF. In nucleotides, the CDR3 is TGTGCCAGCAGTGATACGAATATGGGGGGTGGGACTGAAGCTTTCTTT.

The sample holds one count of this clone. The chain recombines TRBV11-2 with TRBJ2-3; D is uncertain. Trimming cost V 5 bases and J 3 bases, with 9 bases left between them. Per the germline V gene, CDR1 is SGHAT and CDR2 is FQNNGV. The length of the CDR3 is 13 residues. The CDR3 is CASSRLGTDTQYF. The CDR3 bases are TGTGCCAGCAGCCGCCTAGGGACAGATACGCAGTATTTT.

This clone has only one observation. The J gene is TRBJ2-2, the V gene TRBV27, with D perhaps matching TRBD1 (5 bases). Germline V gene sequence: CDR1 MNHEY, CDR2 SMNVEV (reference sequence). Trimming cost V 6 bases and J 4 bases, with 9 bases left between them. This CDR3 has 13 amino acids. The CDR3 protein is CASRQGITGELFF. The CDR3 DNA sequence: TGTGCCAGCAGGCAGGGAATCACCGGGGAGCTGTTTTTT.

The chain uses TRBV7-2 and TRBJ2-5, with a tentative D call TRBD1 (5 bases). The germline CDR1 and CDR2 sequences are SGHTA and FQGNSA. CDR3 length: 12 residues. Trimming removed 2 bases at V and 14 bases at J, with 15 bases between. CDR3 DNA: TGTGCCAGCAGCTTATACCAAGGGGCTGCTTACTTC. Translating it yields CASSLYQGAAYF. The variable domain in full, completed from reference TRBV7-2 and TRBJ2-5, reads GAGVSQSPSNKVTEKGKDVELRCDPISGHTALYWYRQSLGQGLEFLIYFQGNSAPDKSGLPSDRFSAERTGGSVSTLTIQRTQQEDSAVYLCASSLYQGAAYFGPGTRLLVL.

CDR3 sequence (DNA): TGTGCCAGCAGCCAGGGACTAGCCCGAAATGAGCAGTTCTTC. As protein: CASSQGLARNEQFF. V usage is TRBV7-9 and J usage is TRBJ2-1; 9 nucleotides align to TRBD2. Trimming at V came to 5 bases and at J to 7 bases, leaving 6 bases not matched to a gene. Germline V gene data show CDR1 as SEHNR and CDR2 as FQNEAQ (reference sequence). The CDR3 totals 14 residues. The variable domain in full, with the rest retrieved from reference TRBV7-9 and TRBJ2-1, is DTGVSQNPRHKITKRGQNVTFRCDPISEHNRLYWYRQTLGQGPEFLTYFQNEAQLEKSRLLSDRFSAERPKGSFSTLEIQRTEQGDSAMYLCASSQGLARNEQFFGPGTRLTVL.

This chain uses TRBV30 with TRBJ2-1; 11 nucleotides align to TRBD2. The germline CDR1 and CDR2 sequences are GTSNPN and SVGIG (reference sequence). This CDR3 has 15 residues. The junction had 3 bases not matched to a gene; V was cut back by 1 base and J by 4 bases. CDR3 sequence: CAWSGLAGWYNEQFF. The CDR3 DNA reads as TGTGCCTGGAGTGGACTAGCGGGATGGTACAATGAGCAGTTCTTC.

CDR3 sequence: CASSVGPSGLTYEQYF. CDR3 coding DNA: TGTGCCAGCAGCGTAGGCCCTAGCGGTCTGACCTACGAGCAGTACTTC. V usage is TRBV9 and J usage is TRBJ2-7; 7 positions agree with TRBD2. This CDR3 is 16 amino acids long. The germline V gene encodes CDR1 SGDLS and CDR2 YYNGEE. The V gene end was trimmed by 0 bases and the J gene end by 2 bases; junction bases not matched to a gene: 8.

The chain carries TRBV5-1 and TRBJ2-3; 7 nucleotides agree with TRBD1. Germline CDR1 SGHRS, CDR2 YFSETQ. The V and J ends lost 0 bases and 1 base, in that order; junction bases with no gene match: 11. The CDR3 length is 18 residues. Written as DNA, the CDR3 is TGCGCCAGCAGCTTGGGGGACAGAGGCCCCTTGGGCACAGATACGCAGTATTTT. Protein: CASSLGDRGPLGTDTQYF.

CDR3 DNA: TGTGCCAGCAGCTTTGGGGGCGGTAATGAAAAACTGTTTTTT. The encoded protein is CASSFGGGNEKLFF. The chain couples TRBV7-9 to TRBJ1-4; D might be TRBD1 (6 bases). The V end lost 3 bases, the J end lost 4 bases, and 9 bases lay between the germline ends. The CDR3 runs to 14 residues. The germline V gene encodes CDR1 SEHNR and CDR2 FQNEAQ (reference sequence).

J is TRBJ2-1 and V is TRBV6-9; D may match TRBD1 or TRBD2 (5 bases each). CDR3 length: 13 amino acids. Germline CDR1 reads MNHGY; CDR2 reads SVAAGI. The V gene lost 3 bases and the J gene lost 9 bases, with 12 bases spanning the gap. The CDR3 coding sequence is TGTGCCAGCAGTTACAGGGACGGAAGTGAGCAGTTCTTC. Its translation: CASSYRDGSEQFF.

The chain employs TRBV5-4 and TRBJ2-3; D possibly corresponds to TRBD1 (5 bases). From germline, CDR1 is SGHNT and CDR2 YYREEE (reference sequence). Trimming pared 3 bases from V and 6 bases from J, leaving 14 bases between. The CDR3 length is 14 residues. The chain's CDR3 is CASSSQGDLDTQYF. In DNA form, the CDR3 reads TGTGCCAGCAGCTCTCAAGGGGATCTGGATACGCAGTATTTT.

V and J are TRBV7-8 and TRBJ2-7; the match to TRBD2 covers 11 bases. The CDR3 runs to 15 residues. Losses at the gene ends were 3 bases for V and 2 bases for J; bases not matched to a gene: 3. CDR1 and CDR2 from the germline V gene are SGHVS and FQNEAQ. The CDR3 protein is CASSFGTSGPYEQYF. The CDR3 coding sequence is TGTGCCAGCAGCTTCGGGACTAGCGGTCCCTACGAGCAGTACTTC.

The chain combines TRBV28 with TRBJ2-5, with 7 nucleotides matching TRBD2. CDR3 length: 14 amino acids. Trimming removed 6 bases from V and 1 base from J; junction bases left unmatched: 5. Looked up from germline, CDR1 is MDHEN and CDR2 is SYDVKM. Here the CDR3 reads CASRWGGVQETQYF. The CDR3 bases are TGTGCCAGCAGATGGGGGGGAGTCCAAGAGACCCAGTACTTC. Full variable domain (missing parts from reference TRBV28 and TRBJ2-5): DVKVTQSSRYLVKRTGEKVFLECVQDMDHENMFWYRQDPGLGLRLIYFSYDVKMKEKGDIPEGYSVSREKKERFSLILESASTNQTSMYLCASRWGGVQETQYFGPGTRLLVL.

This chain connects TRBV28 to TRBJ2-7, with D perhaps matching TRBD2 (7 bases). Trimming removed 6 bases at V and 5 bases at J, with 20 bases between. Germline lookup yields CDR1 MDHEN and CDR2 SYDVKM. The CDR3 sequence is 15 residues long. The DNA for the CDR3 is TGTGCCAGCAGGGTCGACGGGGGGCGCCGCCACGAGCAGTACTTC. As protein: CASRVDGGRRHEQYF.

The V gene is TRBV5-1, the J gene TRBJ2-3; D may be TRBD1 (6 bases). The CDR3 sequence is 16 residues long. V gave up 6 bases and J gave up 6 bases, with 23 bases separating them. Germline V gives CDR1 SGHRS, CDR2 YFSETQ. The chain's CDR3 is CASTLPSGVGMDTQYF. CDR3 nucleotides: TGCGCCAGCACCTTACCCTCAGGGGTCGGTATGGATACGCAGTATTTT.

V and J are TRBV5-1 and TRBJ2-1, with 7 bases matching TRBD1. The V gene end was trimmed by 0 bases and the J gene end by 0 bases; junction bases not matched to a gene: 6. This CDR3 contains 17 residues. CDR1 is SGHRS and CDR2 is YFSETQ in the germline V gene. The CDR3 here is CASSLAPGQSSYNEQFF. The DNA of the CDR3 is TGCGCCAGCAGCTTGGCCCCGGGACAGAGCTCCTACAATGAGCAGTTCTTC. Using reference TRBV5-1 and TRBJ2-1 for the parts outside the CDR3, the full variable domain is KAGVTQTPRYLIKTRGQQVTLSCSPISGHRSVSWYQQTPGQGLQFLFEYFSETQRNKGNFPGRFSGRQFSNSRSEMNVSTLELGDSALYLCASSLAPGQSSYNEQFFGPGTRLTVL.